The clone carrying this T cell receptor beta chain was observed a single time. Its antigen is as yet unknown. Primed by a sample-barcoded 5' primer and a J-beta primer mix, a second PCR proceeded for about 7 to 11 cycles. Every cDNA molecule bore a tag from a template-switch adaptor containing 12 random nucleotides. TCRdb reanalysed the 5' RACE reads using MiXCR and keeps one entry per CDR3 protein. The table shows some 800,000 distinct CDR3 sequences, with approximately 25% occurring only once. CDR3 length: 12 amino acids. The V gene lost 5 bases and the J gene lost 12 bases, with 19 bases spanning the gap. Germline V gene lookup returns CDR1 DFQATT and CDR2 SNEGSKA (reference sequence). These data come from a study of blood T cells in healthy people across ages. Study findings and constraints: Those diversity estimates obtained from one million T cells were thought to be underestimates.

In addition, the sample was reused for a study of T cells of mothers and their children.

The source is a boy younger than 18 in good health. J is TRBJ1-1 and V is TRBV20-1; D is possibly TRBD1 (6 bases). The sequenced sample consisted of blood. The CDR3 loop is CSASEGGVRTFF. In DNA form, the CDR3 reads TGCAGTGCTTCGGAGGGGGGGGTGAGAACTTTCTTT.